This record concerns one T cell receptor (beta chain) sequence. Data came from immunoSEQ multiplex PCR; TCRdb stores just in-frame clones and leaves some out. The sample records 40,000 to 50,000 clones, about 88% being singletons. This CDR3 spans 16 amino acids. Trimming removed 0 bases from V and 9 bases from J; junction bases left unmatched: 8. Germline V lookup: CDR1 SGHRS, CDR2 YFSETQ. The record originates from a study of T cell changes during pregnancy in multiple sclerosis. The source is a female donor with multiple sclerosis, enrolled in a pregnancy study. The rearrangement joins TRBV5-1 to TRBJ2-1; the match to TRBD2 covers 11 bases. This specimen was CD4+ T cells from peripheral blood mononuclear cells, taken in the first trimester of pregnancy. CDR3 nucleotides: TGCGCCAGCAGCTTGGTGACTAGCGGGATATCCGGTGAGCAGTTCTTC. It yields the protein CASSLVTSGISGEQFF.